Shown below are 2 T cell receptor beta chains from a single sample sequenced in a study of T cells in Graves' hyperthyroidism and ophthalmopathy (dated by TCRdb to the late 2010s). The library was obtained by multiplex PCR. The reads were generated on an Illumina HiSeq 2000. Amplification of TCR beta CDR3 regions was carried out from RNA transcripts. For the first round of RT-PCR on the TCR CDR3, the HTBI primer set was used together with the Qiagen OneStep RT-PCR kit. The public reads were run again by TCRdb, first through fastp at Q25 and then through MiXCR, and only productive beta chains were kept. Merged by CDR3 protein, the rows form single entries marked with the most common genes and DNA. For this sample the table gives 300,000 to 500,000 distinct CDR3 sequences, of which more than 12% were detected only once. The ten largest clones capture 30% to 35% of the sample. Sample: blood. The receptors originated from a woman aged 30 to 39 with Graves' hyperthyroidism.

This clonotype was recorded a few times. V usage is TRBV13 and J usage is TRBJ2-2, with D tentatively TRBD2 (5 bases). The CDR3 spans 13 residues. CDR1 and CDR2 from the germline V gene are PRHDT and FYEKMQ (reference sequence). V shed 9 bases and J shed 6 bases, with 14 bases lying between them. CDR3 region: CASWESRAGELFF. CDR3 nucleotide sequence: TGTGCCAGTTGGGAGTCGAGGGCCGGGGAGCTGTTTTTT.

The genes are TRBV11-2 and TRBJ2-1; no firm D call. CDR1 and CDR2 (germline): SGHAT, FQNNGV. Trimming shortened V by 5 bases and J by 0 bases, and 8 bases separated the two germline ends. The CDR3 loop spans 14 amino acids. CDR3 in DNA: TGTGCCAGCAGCCCCCGGGTCTCCTACAATGAGCAGTTCTTC. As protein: CASSPRVSYNEQFF.